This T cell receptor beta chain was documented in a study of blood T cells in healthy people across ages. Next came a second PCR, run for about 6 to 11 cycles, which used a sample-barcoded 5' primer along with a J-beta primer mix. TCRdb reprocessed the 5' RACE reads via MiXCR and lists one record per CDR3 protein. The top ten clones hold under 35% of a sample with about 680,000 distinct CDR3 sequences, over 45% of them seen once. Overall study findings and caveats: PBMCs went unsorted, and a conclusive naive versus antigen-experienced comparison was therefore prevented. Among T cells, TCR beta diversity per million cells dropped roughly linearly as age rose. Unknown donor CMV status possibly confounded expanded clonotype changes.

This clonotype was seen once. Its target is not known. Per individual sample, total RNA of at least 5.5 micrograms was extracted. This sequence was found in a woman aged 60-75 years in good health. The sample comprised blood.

CDR3 loop: CASSETGTRSTDTQYF. CDR3 bases: TGTGCCAGCAGTGAAACCGGGACACGAAGCACAGATACGCAGTATTTT. The rearrangement links TRBV6-4 to TRBJ2-3; tentatively, D is TRBD1 (6 bases). The V and J ends lost 3 bases and 0 bases respectively, with 13 bases between them. The CDR3 is made up of 16 amino acids. The germline gives CDR1 MRHNA, CDR2 SNTAGT.